This is a list of T cell receptor beta chains from one sample in a study of radiotherapy plus CTLA-4 blockade in lung cancer. Assay used: immunoSEQ multiplex PCR; TCRdb lists only in-frame clones, some missing. The sample records 83,000 or so clones, over 80% being singletons. The material was peripheral blood, obtained from a patient treated with radiotherapy plus ipilimumab. Receptors were obtained from a human donor with non-small cell lung cancer who had stable disease on radiotherapy plus ipilimumab. The CDR3 runs from the conserved cysteine through the conserved F or W. The D gene is left open where the match is weak. Clone sizes are given selectively: once, few, many, or a class where the clone is expanded.

>.|TRBJ2-5|.|TRBV7-6
CASSLAGGPKETQYF
TGTGCCAGCAGCTTAGCGGGGGGCCCCAAAGAGACCCAGTACTTC
>TRBD2|TRBJ2-1|.|TRBV18
CASSPSSGSSNEQFF
TGTGCCAGCTCACCATCTAGCGGGAGTTCCAATGAGCAGTTCTTC
>.|TRBJ1-6|.|TRBV2
CASKRTSRNSPLHF
TGTGCCAGCAAAAGGACATCTAGAAATTCACCCCTCCACTTT
>TRBD2|TRBJ2-2|.|TRBV5-4
CASTRVAGVGGELFF
TGTGCCAGCACTAGGGTAGCGGGAGTTGGCGGGGAGCTGTTTTTT
>TRBD1|TRBJ1-2|.|TRBV2
CASTGGKDYGYTF
TGTGCCAGCACAGGGGGAAAGGACTATGGCTACACCTTC
>.|TRBJ2-6|few|TRBV7-3
CASSLTLPSGANVLTF
TGTGCCAGCAGCTTAACGCTGCCCTCTGGGGCCAACGTCCTGACTTTC
>TRBD2|TRBJ2-3|.|TRBV28
CASTQPGLAGTDTQYF
TGTGCCAGCACACAGCCGGGACTAGCGGGTACAGATACGCAGTATTTT
>TRBD2|TRBJ2-1|once|TRBV7-6
CASSLNSGRASNEQFF
TGTGCCAGCAGCCTTAATAGCGGGAGGGCCAGTAATGAGCAGTTCTTC
>TRBD1|TRBJ1-2|.|TRBV28
CASLTPGGANYGYTF
TGTGCCAGCTTAACCCCAGGGGGCGCTAACTATGGCTACACCTTC
>TRBD1|TRBJ2-7|.|TRBV5-6
CASSVYRGRDLYEQYF
TGTGCCAGCAGCGTATACAGGGGGCGCGATCTCTACGAGCAGTACTTC
>.|TRBJ1-1|.|TRBV7-8
CASSLVPGNTEAFF
TGTGCCAGCAGCTTAGTCCCAGGGAACACTGAAGCTTTCTTT
>TRBD1|TRBJ2-7|.|TRBV18
CASSPRQGNYEQYF
TGTGCCAGCTCACCCCGACAGGGAAACTACGAGCAGTACTTC
>.|TRBJ1-1|.|TRBV19
CASSWSRNTEAFF
TGTGCCAGTAGTTGGAGCCGGAACACTGAAGCTTTCTTT
>.|TRBJ2-2|.|TRBV7-7
CASSVGPALTGELFF
TGTGCCAGCAGCGTGGGACCAGCTCTCACCGGGGAGCTGTTTTTT
>.|TRBJ2-7|.|TRBV7-9
CASSLEYEQYF
TGTGCCAGCAGCTTAGAATACGAGCAGTACTTC
>.|TRBJ2-7|.|TRBV28
CASCPGPGTYEQYF
TGTGCCAGTTGCCCGGGACCAGGTACCTACGAGCAGTACTTC
>.|TRBJ2-7|.|TRBV6-6
CASRGNVDEQYF
TGTGCCAGCAGGGGCAACGTGGACGAGCAGTACTTC
>TRBD1|TRBJ2-1|.|TRBV5-4
CASSLAKNRGTGEQFF
TGTGCCAGCAGCTTGGCCAAGAACAGGGGGACGGGGGAGCAGTTCTTC
>.|TRBJ1-1|once|TRBV19
CASIGRGPYTEAFF
TGTGCCAGTATTGGCAGGGGACCGTACACTGAAGCTTTCTTT
>.|TRBJ1-1|.|TRBV11-3
CASSAWGSEAFF
TGTGCCAGCAGCGCGTGGGGGTCTGAAGCTTTCTTT
>.|TRBJ2-7|.|TRBV7-9
CASSSLTGYEQYF
TGTGCCAGCAGCTCCCTGACAGGCTACGAGCAGTACTTC
>.|TRBJ1-4|.|TRBV5-1
CASSTGDASEKLFF
TGCGCCAGCAGCACGGGAGACGCGAGTGAAAAACTGTTTTTT
>TRBD1|TRBJ1-5|once|TRBV19
CASRTDRGHGQPQHF
TGTGCCAGTAGGACTGACAGGGGGCATGGGCAGCCCCAGCATTTT
>.|TRBJ1-3|.|TRBV2
CASSEDRVGNTIYF
TGTGCCAGCAGTGAAGACAGGGTTGGAAACACCATATATTTT
>.|TRBJ1-6|once|TRBV11-1
CASSFSSDSPLHF
TGTGCCAGCAGCTTTTCGTCGGATTCACCCCTCCACTTT
>.|TRBJ1-5|.|TRBV6-1
CASNQRGRGQPQHF
TGTGCCAGCAACCAACGGGGTCGGGGTCAGCCCCAGCATTTT
>.|TRBJ1-6|.|TRBV9
CASSAQRQMTPLHF
TGTGCCAGCAGCGCACAGAGACAAATGACACCCCTCCACTTT
>.|TRBJ2-3|.|TRBV13
CASRRWGSETDTQYF
TGTGCCAGCAGACGATGGGGGAGTGAGACAGATACGCAGTATTTT
>.|TRBJ2-3|.|TRBV18
CASSPPIRRRGTDTQYF
TGTGCCAGCTCACCACCGATCAGGCGGCGAGGCACAGATACGCAGTATTTT
>.|TRBJ2-1|once|TRBV5-1
CASSNGGRTNEQFF
TGCGCCAGCAGCAATGGGGGGCGTACCAATGAGCAGTTCTTC
>TRBD2|TRBJ2-5|.|TRBV28
CASRPREGLAGPGTQYF
TGTGCCAGCAGGCCCCGCGAGGGACTAGCGGGTCCGGGGACCCAGTACTTC
>TRBD1|TRBJ2-2|.|TRBV4-1
CASSQRITGAGELFF
TGCGCCAGCAGCCAAAGGATCACAGGGGCCGGGGAGCTGTTTTTT
>TRBD2|TRBJ2-1|.|TRBV11-3
CASSLELAEDNEQFF
TGTGCCAGCAGCTTAGAACTAGCGGAAGACAATGAGCAGTTCTTC
>.|TRBJ2-5|few|TRBV11-1
CASSSKGGGGTQYF
TGTGCCAGCAGCTCGAAGGGGGGGGGCGGAACCCAGTACTTC
>TRBD1|TRBJ2-1|.|TRBV4-2
CASSLPQGVGSYNEQFF
TGTGCCAGCAGCCTTCCCCAGGGGGTCGGATCCTACAATGAGCAGTTCTTC
>TRBD2|TRBJ2-1|.|TRBV11-2
CASSFPGGGRLFF
TGTGCCAGCAGCTTTCCCGGCGGGGGAAGGTTGTTCTTC
>TRBD1|TRBJ2-7|.|TRBV6-5
CASSYIGGVQLNEQYF
TGTGCCAGCAGTTACATAGGGGGCGTCCAGCTTAACGAGCAGTACTTC
>.|TRBJ2-5|.|TRBV7-8
CASSLAASGAGETQYF
TGTGCCAGCAGCTTAGCTGCCTCAGGGGCGGGGGAGACCCAGTACTTC
>.|TRBJ2-5|.|TRBV9
CASSVGYSVGETQYF
TGTGCCAGCAGCGTAGGGTACAGTGTTGGAGAGACCCAGTACTTC
>TRBD2|TRBJ2-2|.|TRBV27
CASSLTRGGVGELFF
TGTGCCAGCAGTTTAACTCGGGGGGGCGTCGGGGAGCTGTTTTTT
>.|TRBJ2-1|.|TRBV5-1
CASSLDYEQFF
TGCGCCAGCAGCTTGGACTATGAGCAGTTCTTC
>.|TRBJ1-1|once|TRBV11-1
CASSLPGGQNTEAFF
TGTGCCAGCAGCCTACCGGGGGGCCAGAACACTGAAGCTTTCTTT
>TRBD2|TRBJ2-1|.|TRBV6-1
CASRSGSGARHEQFF
TGTGCCAGCAGATCGGGTAGCGGGGCCCGACATGAGCAGTTCTTC
>.|TRBJ1-1|.|TRBV7-2
CASNLGRTEAFF
TGTGCCAGCAACCTTGGCAGGACTGAAGCTTTCTTT
>TRBD2|TRBJ2-5|once|TRBV28
CASRPIRTSGEQTQYF
TGTGCCAGCAGACCGATCCGGACTAGCGGGGAGCAGACCCAGTACTTC
>.|TRBJ2-4|.|TRBV2
CASNYDGNIQYF
TGTGCCAGCAACTATGACGGAAACATTCAGTACTTC
>.|TRBJ1-1|.|TRBV5-4
CASSLEPNTEAFF
TGTGCCAGCAGCTTGGAACCTAACACTGAAGCTTTCTTT
>TRBD1|TRBJ2-1|.|TRBV18
CASSPRGQGVLGNEQFF
TGTGCCAGCTCACCACGGGGACAGGGGGTTTTAGGCAATGAGCAGTTCTTC